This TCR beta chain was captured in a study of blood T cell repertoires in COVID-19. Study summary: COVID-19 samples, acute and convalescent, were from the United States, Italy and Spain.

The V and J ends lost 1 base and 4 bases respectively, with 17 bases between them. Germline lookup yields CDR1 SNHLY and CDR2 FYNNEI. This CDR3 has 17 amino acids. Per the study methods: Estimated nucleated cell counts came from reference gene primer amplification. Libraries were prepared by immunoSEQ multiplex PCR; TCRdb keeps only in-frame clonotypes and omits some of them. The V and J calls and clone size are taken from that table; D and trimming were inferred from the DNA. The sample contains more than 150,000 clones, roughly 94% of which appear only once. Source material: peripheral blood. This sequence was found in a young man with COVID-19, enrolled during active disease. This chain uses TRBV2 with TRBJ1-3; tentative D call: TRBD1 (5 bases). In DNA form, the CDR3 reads TGTGCCAGCAGTGAAGTGGCTAGGGACTTATTGGGAAACACCATATATTTT. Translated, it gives CASSEVARDLLGNTIYF.